This TCR beta chain was obtained from a study of T-cell reconstitution after alpha-beta-depleted transplantation in children. TCRbeta library preparation incorporated unique molecular identifiers. TCRdb re-derived calls from the PCR reads in MiXCR, one entry per CDR3 protein. In the table there are fewer than 700,000 distinct CDR3 sequences, 10% to 15% of which are singletons. There are a few counts of this clonotype. This CDR3 has 15 residues. Looked up from germline, CDR1 is MNHEY and CDR2 is SMNVEV (reference sequence). V lost 2 bases to trimming and J lost 6 bases, with 14 bases between them. The V gene is TRBV27, the J gene TRBJ2-1; a possible D gene is TRBD2 (6 bases). The sample consisted of PBMCs, mostly from graft donor cells, taken 360 days after TCRalphabeta/CD19-depleted stem cell transplant. This receptor was obtained from a male patient younger than 18 who had a stem cell transplant for acute myeloid leukemia, so the T cells may come from the graft donor. For the CDR3, the DNA is TGTGCCAGCAGTTTAATGGCGGGATTTGGCAATGAGCAGTTCTTC. Protein product: CASSLMAGFGNEQFF.